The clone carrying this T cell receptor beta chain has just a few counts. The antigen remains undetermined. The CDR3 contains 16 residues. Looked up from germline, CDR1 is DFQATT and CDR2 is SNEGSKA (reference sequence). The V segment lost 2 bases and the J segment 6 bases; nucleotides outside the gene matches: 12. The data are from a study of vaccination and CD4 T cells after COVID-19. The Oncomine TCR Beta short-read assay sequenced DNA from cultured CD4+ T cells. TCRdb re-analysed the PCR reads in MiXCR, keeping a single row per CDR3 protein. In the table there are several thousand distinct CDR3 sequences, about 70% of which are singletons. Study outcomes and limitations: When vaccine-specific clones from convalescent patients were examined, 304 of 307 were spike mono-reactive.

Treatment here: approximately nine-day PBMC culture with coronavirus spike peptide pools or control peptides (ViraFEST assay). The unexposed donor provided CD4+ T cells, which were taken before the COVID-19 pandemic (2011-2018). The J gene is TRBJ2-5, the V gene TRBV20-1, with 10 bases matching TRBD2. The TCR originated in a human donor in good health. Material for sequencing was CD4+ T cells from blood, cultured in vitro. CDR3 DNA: TGCAGTGCTAGACTAGCGGGGGCCTCCCTTCGGAAGACCCAGTACTTC. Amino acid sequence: CSARLAGASLRKTQYF.